This T cell receptor (beta chain) appears in the sequencing data of a study of T cell repertoires in cytomegalovirus infection. About the research overall: CMV infection together with matching HLA type was indicated by public TCR beta signatures. Study-wide findings and caveats: The study identified carriers of CMV plus the relevant HLA from cumulative public TCR beta family frequency. The ex vivo response was dominated by HLA-C-restricted CMV-specific TCR beta clonotypes.

As for this clonotype: Its target is not known.

The J segment lost 5 bases and the V segment lost 4 bases, leaving 6 bases of the junction unmatched. Germline CDR1 reads SNHLY; CDR2 reads FYNNEI. The CDR3 runs 16 residues. TCRdb re-called the reads through MiXCR, storing one row per CDR3 protein. The data show about 740,000 distinct CDR3 sequences, approximately 40% seen once. This clonotype originated in a human donor in good health (CMV status not recorded). Some clones in this sample may be carry-over from other donors' samples. The V call is TRBV2, the J call TRBJ2-1; 12 nucleotides match TRBD2. The sequenced sample was PBMCs. The CDR3 spells CASSAPSGRADNEQFF. The DNA for the CDR3 is TGTGCCAGCAGTGCCCCTAGCGGGAGGGCCGACAATGAGCAGTTCTTC.